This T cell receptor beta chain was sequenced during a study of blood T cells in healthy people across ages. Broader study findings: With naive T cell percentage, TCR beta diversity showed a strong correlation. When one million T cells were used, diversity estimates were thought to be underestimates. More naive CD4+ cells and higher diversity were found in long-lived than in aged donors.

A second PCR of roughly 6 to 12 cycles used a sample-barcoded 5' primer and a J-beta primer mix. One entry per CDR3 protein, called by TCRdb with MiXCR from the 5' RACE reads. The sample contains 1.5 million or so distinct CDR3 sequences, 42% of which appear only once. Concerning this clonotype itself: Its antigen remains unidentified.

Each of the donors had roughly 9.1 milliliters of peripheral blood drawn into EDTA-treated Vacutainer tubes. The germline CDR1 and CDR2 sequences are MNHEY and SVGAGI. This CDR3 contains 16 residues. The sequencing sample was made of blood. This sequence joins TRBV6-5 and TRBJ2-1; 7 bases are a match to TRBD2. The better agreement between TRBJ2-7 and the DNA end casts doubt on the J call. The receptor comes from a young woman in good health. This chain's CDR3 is CASSRASQRGYNEQYF. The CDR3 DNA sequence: TGTGCCAGCAGCCGAGCCTCCCAGCGGGGCTACAATGAGCAGTACTTC.